Listed below are T cell receptor beta chains from one sample, sequenced in a study of control samples from healthy donors and cancer patients. Method: immunoSEQ multiplex PCR; TCRdb's copy keeps in-frame clones and lacks some. The sample lists about 150,000 clones; 85% to 95% were seen once. Material: blood. These receptors were obtained from a woman younger than 30 in good health. The CDR3 runs from the conserved cysteine through the conserved F or W. The order of the fields is clone size, J gene, V gene, D gene, CDR3 protein, CDR3 DNA. A D gene is named only where the DNA matches it firmly. Where a row states a size, it is once, few, many or the class of an expanded clone; other rows omit it.

abundance: NA; j_gene: TRBJ1-4; v_gene: TRBV9; d_gene: NA; CDR3aa: CASSVAGEGGEKLFF; CDR3nt: TGTGCCAGCAGCGTAGCAGGGGAGGGAGGCGAAAAACTGTTTTTT
abundance: NA; j_gene: TRBJ1-2; v_gene: TRBV5-1; d_gene: NA; CDR3aa: CASSLGVTHRSTGLNYGYTF; CDR3nt: TGCGCCAGCAGCTTGGGAGTCACCCACCGCTCGACAGGCCTTAACTATGGCTACACCTTC
abundance: NA; j_gene: TRBJ1-5; v_gene: TRBV7-9; d_gene: NA; CDR3aa: CASSLWKGTDGNQPQHF; CDR3nt: TGTGCCAGCAGCTTATGGAAGGGGACGGATGGCAATCAGCCCCAGCATTTT
abundance: NA; j_gene: TRBJ1-1; v_gene: TRBV5-4; d_gene: NA; CDR3aa: CASSPSLGRDTEAFF; CDR3nt: TGTGCCAGCAGCCCCTCTCTAGGACGGGACACTGAAGCTTTCTTT
abundance: NA; j_gene: TRBJ2-3; v_gene: TRBV15; d_gene: NA; CDR3aa: CATSRDPGRGLTDTQYF; CDR3nt: TGTGCCACCAGCAGAGATCCCGGGCGGGGCCTCACAGATACGCAGTATTTT
abundance: NA; j_gene: TRBJ2-2; v_gene: TRBV19; d_gene: NA; CDR3aa: CASSINWGSANTGELFF; CDR3nt: TGTGCCAGTAGTATTAATTGGGGCAGCGCGAACACCGGGGAGCTGTTTTTT
abundance: once; j_gene: TRBJ2-3; v_gene: TRBV7-9; d_gene: NA; CDR3aa: CASSRVVDTQYF; CDR3nt: TGTGCCAGCAGCCGGGTGGTCGATACGCAGTATTTT
abundance: NA; j_gene: TRBJ1-3; v_gene: TRBV3-1/TRBV3-2; d_gene: NA; CDR3aa: CASSQAPGLLSGNTIYF; CDR3nt: TGTGCCAGCAGCCAAGCCCCCGGACTGCTCTCTGGAAACACCATATATTTT
abundance: NA; j_gene: TRBJ2-5; v_gene: TRBV28; d_gene: NA; CDR3aa: CASSLRVLWETQYF; CDR3nt: TGTGCCAGCAGTTTAAGGGTCCTCTGGGAGACCCAGTACTTC
abundance: NA; j_gene: TRBJ1-4; v_gene: TRBV6-5; d_gene: TRBD1; CDR3aa: CASSGTGQINEKLFF; CDR3nt: TGTGCCAGCTCCGGGACAGGGCAAATTAATGAAAAACTGTTTTTT
abundance: NA; j_gene: TRBJ2-3; v_gene: TRBV28; d_gene: TRBD2; CDR3aa: CASSFLADTDTQYF; CDR3nt: TGTGCCAGCAGTTTCCTAGCGGACACAGATACGCAGTATTTT
abundance: NA; j_gene: TRBJ2-1; v_gene: TRBV4-1; d_gene: TRBD2; CDR3aa: CASSPSGLAGGKEQFF; CDR3nt: TGCGCCAGCAGCCCTTCCGGACTAGCGGGGGGGAAGGAGCAGTTCTTC
abundance: NA; j_gene: TRBJ1-4; v_gene: TRBV5-1; d_gene: NA; CDR3aa: CASSLDINEKLFF; CDR3nt: TGCGCCAGTTCTTTAGACATTAATGAAAAACTGTTTTTT
abundance: NA; j_gene: TRBJ2-1; v_gene: TRBV2; d_gene: TRBD2; CDR3aa: CASSFAGLRTGNEQFF; CDR3nt: TGTGCCAGCTCGTTCGCGGGACTACGGACTGGCAATGAGCAGTTCTTC
abundance: NA; j_gene: TRBJ2-1; v_gene: TRBV7-9; d_gene: NA; CDR3aa: CASRQLYEQFF; CDR3nt: TGTGCCAGCCGTCAATTGTATGAGCAGTTCTTC
abundance: NA; j_gene: TRBJ1-3; v_gene: TRBV27; d_gene: TRBD1; CDR3aa: CASSDYRGSGNTIYF; CDR3nt: TGTGCCAGCAGTGACTACAGGGGTTCTGGAAACACCATATATTTT
abundance: NA; j_gene: TRBJ1-3; v_gene: TRBV6-2/TRBV6-3; d_gene: NA; CDR3aa: CASSYSHESGNTIYF; CDR3nt: TGTGCCAGCAGTTACTCGCACGAGTCTGGAAACACCATATATTTT
abundance: NA; j_gene: TRBJ1-1; v_gene: TRBV6-4; d_gene: NA; CDR3aa: CASSIRANTEAFF; CDR3nt: TGTGCCAGCAGCATCAGGGCGAACACTGAAGCTTTCTTT
abundance: once; j_gene: TRBJ2-2; v_gene: TRBV5-1; d_gene: NA; CDR3aa: CASSLLATGELFF; CDR3nt: TGCGCCAGCAGCTTACTAGCAACCGGGGAGCTGTTTTTT
abundance: NA; j_gene: TRBJ1-5; v_gene: TRBV7-9; d_gene: NA; CDR3aa: CASSLDSSNQPQHF; CDR3nt: TGTGCCAGCAGCTTAGACAGTAGCAATCAGCCCCAGCATTTT
abundance: NA; j_gene: TRBJ2-1; v_gene: TRBV2; d_gene: NA; CDR3aa: CAPGRSSYNEQFF; CDR3nt: TGTGCCCCAGGGAGGAGCTCCTACAATGAGCAGTTCTTC
abundance: NA; j_gene: TRBJ2-1; v_gene: TRBV14; d_gene: NA; CDR3aa: CASSQDTARAPLNEQFF; CDR3nt: TGTGCCAGCAGCCAAGATACCGCCAGGGCCCCCCTCAATGAGCAGTTCTTC
abundance: NA; j_gene: TRBJ1-2; v_gene: TRBV2; d_gene: TRBD1; CDR3aa: CASRAAVGQGFVGYTF; CDR3nt: TGTGCCAGCAGGGCGGCGGTGGGACAGGGGTTCGTTGGCTACACCTTC
abundance: few; j_gene: TRBJ1-1; v_gene: TRBV6-5; d_gene: NA; CDR3aa: CASSYRQNTEAFF; CDR3nt: TGTGCCAGCAGTTACAGACAGAACACTGAAGCTTTCTTT
abundance: NA; j_gene: TRBJ2-2; v_gene: TRBV6-5; d_gene: TRBD2; CDR3aa: CASSSGRANTGELFF; CDR3nt: TGTGCCAGCAGTAGCGGGAGGGCGAACACCGGGGAGCTGTTTTTT
abundance: once; j_gene: TRBJ2-2; v_gene: TRBV12-3/TRBV12-4; d_gene: NA; CDR3aa: CAKRTGRGILFF; CDR3nt: TGTGCCAAAAGGACAGGGCGGGGGATACTGTTTTTT
abundance: NA; j_gene: TRBJ1-2; v_gene: TRBV29-1; d_gene: NA; CDR3aa: CSVFNDRNYGYTF; CDR3nt: TGCAGCGTTTTCAACGACAGAAACTATGGCTACACCTTC
abundance: NA; j_gene: TRBJ1-1; v_gene: TRBV6-1; d_gene: TRBD1; CDR3aa: CASSDHRGRGAFF; CDR3nt: TGTGCCAGCAGTGACCACAGGGGGCGGGGAGCTTTCTTT
abundance: NA; j_gene: TRBJ2-3; v_gene: TRBV7-9; d_gene: TRBD1; CDR3aa: CASSLGTGKGTGTDTQYF; CDR3nt: TGTGCCAGCAGCCTCGGGACAGGGAAGGGAACGGGCACAGATACGCAGTATTTT
abundance: once; j_gene: TRBJ2-3; v_gene: TRBV24-1; d_gene: NA; CDR3aa: CATSDSQGDTQYF; CDR3nt: TGTGCCACCAGTGATTCTCAGGGAGATACGCAGTATTTT
abundance: NA; j_gene: TRBJ2-5; v_gene: TRBV20-1; d_gene: TRBD2; CDR3aa: CSASRLAGKETQYF; CDR3nt: TGCAGTGCTAGTCGGCTAGCGGGAAAAGAGACCCAGTACTTC
abundance: once; j_gene: TRBJ1-6; v_gene: TRBV7-9; d_gene: NA; CDR3aa: CASSLELGANSPLHF; CDR3nt: TGTGCCAGCAGCTTAGAATTGGGCGCTAATTCACCCCTCCACTTT
abundance: NA; j_gene: TRBJ2-6; v_gene: TRBV4-1; d_gene: NA; CDR3aa: CASSLSGANVLTF; CDR3nt: TGCGCCAGCAGCCTCTCTGGGGCCAACGTCCTGACTTTC
abundance: NA; j_gene: TRBJ1-1; v_gene: TRBV7-9; d_gene: NA; CDR3aa: CASSLSGTEAFF; CDR3nt: TGTGCCAGCAGCTTAAGTGGGACTGAAGCTTTCTTT
abundance: NA; j_gene: TRBJ1-2; v_gene: TRBV20-1; d_gene: NA; CDR3aa: CSAIAYGYTF; CDR3nt: TGCAGTGCAATTGCCTATGGCTACACCTTC
abundance: NA; j_gene: TRBJ2-3; v_gene: TRBV28; d_gene: TRBD2; CDR3aa: CASSVVLAGMEDTQYF; CDR3nt: TGTGCCAGCAGTGTCGTTCTAGCGGGAATGGAAGATACGCAGTATTTT
abundance: NA; j_gene: TRBJ2-3; v_gene: TRBV18; d_gene: NA; CDR3aa: CASSPRVPTDTQYF; CDR3nt: TGTGCCAGCTCACCACGGGTTCCCACAGATACGCAGTATTTT
abundance: NA; j_gene: TRBJ2-3; v_gene: TRBV5-1; d_gene: NA; CDR3aa: CASSQGPREPADTQYF; CDR3nt: TGCGCCAGCAGCCAAGGACCGAGAGAACCTGCAGATACGCAGTATTTT
abundance: NA; j_gene: TRBJ2-2; v_gene: TRBV6-5; d_gene: NA; CDR3aa: CASSQNTGELFF; CDR3nt: TGTGCCAGCAGCCAGAACACCGGGGAGCTGTTTTTT
abundance: NA; j_gene: TRBJ1-2; v_gene: TRBV7-2; d_gene: NA; CDR3aa: CASSLVSAGLGYTF; CDR3nt: TGTGCCAGCAGCTTAGTTTCGGCAGGGTTAGGCTACACCTTC
abundance: NA; j_gene: TRBJ2-3; v_gene: TRBV21-1; d_gene: NA; CDR3aa: CASRLAGGLLADTQYF; CDR3nt: TGTGCCAGCAGACTAGCGGGGGGGCTTCTGGCAGATACGCAGTATTTT
abundance: NA; j_gene: TRBJ2-1; v_gene: TRBV6-5; d_gene: TRBD1; CDR3aa: CASSSGTGVYNEQFF; CDR3nt: TGTGCCAGCAGCTCCGGGACAGGGGTCTACAATGAGCAGTTCTTC
abundance: NA; j_gene: TRBJ2-4; v_gene: TRBV10-3; d_gene: NA; CDR3aa: CAISEGGGRKDIQYF; CDR3nt: TGTGCCATCAGTGAGGGGGGGGGCCGGAAGGACATTCAGTACTTC
abundance: NA; j_gene: TRBJ2-7; v_gene: TRBV5-1; d_gene: NA; CDR3aa: CASSKGYEQYF; CDR3nt: TGCGCCAGCAGCAAGGGCTACGAGCAGTACTTC